This T cell receptor beta chain was sequenced for a study of shared clonotypes between healthy human individuals. Study-wide context: CD8 memory received one plate per donor, CD8 naive two, CD4 memory three and CD4 naive three.

This CDR3 has 16 amino acids. Trimming removed 5 bases at V and 3 bases at J, with 16 bases between. CDR1 is MGHDK, CDR2 SYGVNS, per germline. Researchers ran the assay at a deep level. The assay was immunoSEQ multiplex PCR, and TCRdb's table has in-frame clones only and misses some. Found here are about 510,000 clones, around 96% of them singletons; the top ten hold about 0.064%. Each sample came from a Caucasian adult donor living in Nashville, Tennessee. Sequenced material: naive CD4+ T cells sorted from blood. This sample's subset: CD45RA+ positively selected. This TCR came from a young woman in good health. V gene TRBV25-1 combines with J gene TRBJ1-4, with D tentatively TRBD1 (6 bases). The CDR3 sequence is CASSTFRGLANEKLFF. In DNA, the CDR3 is TGTGCCAGCAGTACCTTTCGGGGGCTGGCTAATGAAAAACTGTTTTTT. Full variable domain (outside the CDR3, taken from reference TRBV25-1 and TRBJ1-4): EADIYQTPRYLVIGTGKKITLECSQTMGHDKMYWYQQDPGMELHLIHYSYGVNSTEKGDLSSESTVSRIRTEHFPLTLESARPSHTSQYLCASSTFRGLANEKLFFGSGTQLSVL.